This T cell receptor beta chain was identified during a study of beta chain features in type 1 diabetes. Study results and caveats: TCRB CDR3s from Type 1 diabetes patients were moderately but significantly shorter in all four CD4+ subsets.

This CDR3 is 16 amino acids long. V shed 3 bases, J shed 4 bases, and the junction held 1 base outside the gene matches. Germline lookup yields CDR1 SGHRS and CDR2 YFSETQ. This clone was detected a few times. The antigen remains undetermined. Reverse transcription of all isolated RNA meant that expressed TCRB transcripts were sequenced. Here immunoSEQ multiplex PCR was the method, and the copy in TCRdb shows in-frame clones only, minus some. This sample has more than 250,000 clones, with 14% found just once. Specimen: naive CD4+ T cells from blood. The J gene is TRBJ2-1, the V gene TRBV5-1, with 16 bases that match TRBD2. The receptor comes from a man between 25 and 39 years old with type 1 diabetes. CDR3 amino acids: CASSWGLAGGYNEQFF. DNA of the CDR3: TGCGCCAGCAGCTGGGGACTAGCGGGAGGGTACAATGAGCAGTTCTTC.